What follows are 5 T cell receptor beta chains derived from one specimen sequenced in a study of cytotoxic CD8 clonotypes in ibrutinib-treated CLL. Produced via immunoSEQ multiplex PCR; TCRdb's table is partial and in-frame only. The repertoire holds about 200,000 clones, with more than 65% as singletons. The sequencing used PBMCs, collected after 12 months of ibrutinib treatment. The receptors were sampled from a human donor with chronic lymphocytic leukemia.

This clone was recorded only once. For the CDR3, the DNA is TGTGCCAGCAGTTTGGCCGGGGCCGGGGGGCAGTTCTTC. Translating it yields CASSLAGAGGQFF. J is TRBJ2-1 and V is TRBV27; TRBD2 might be the D (6 bases). V lost 3 bases and J 12 bases, leaving 15 bases between the germline ends. The CDR3 runs to 13 residues. Germline CDR1 and CDR2: MNHEY and SMNVEV (reference sequence).

This chain links TRBV7-2 with TRBJ1-4; no clear D gene. The V and J ends lost 5 bases and 8 bases respectively, with 18 bases between them. CDR1 and CDR2 (germline): SGHTA, FQGNSA. The CDR3 length is 15 residues. Here the CDR3 DNA reads TGTGCCAGCAGCCCCCGGTTCCAGTCGGGGGAAAAACTGTTTTTT. This codes for CASSPRFQSGEKLFF.

This clone was detected only a few times. The rearrangement joins TRBV4-1 to TRBJ1-5; 7 positions agree with TRBD1. Trimming at V came to 4 bases and at J to 0 bases, leaving 3 bases not matched to a gene. Germline CDR1 is MGHRA and CDR2 is YSYEKL. This CDR3 has 15 residues. The CDR3 sequence: CASSLTGNSNQPQHF. The DNA of the CDR3 is TGCGCCAGCAGCCTGACAGGGAATAGCAATCAGCCCCAGCATTTT.

The chain couples TRBV28 to TRBJ2-7; D is possibly TRBD2 (5 bases). Trimming stripped 3 bases from V and 5 bases from J, with 14 bases between. The germline CDR1 and CDR2 sequences are MDHEN and SYDVKM. The CDR3 runs to 14 residues. CDR3 region: CASSFLSTADEQYF. CDR3 bases: TGTGCCAGCAGTTTCCTTAGTACAGCGGACGAGCAGTACTTC. The variable domain in full, with the rest retrieved from reference TRBV28 and TRBJ2-7, is DVKVTQSSRYLVKRTGEKVFLECVQDMDHENMFWYRQDPGLGLRLIYFSYDVKMKEKGDIPEGYSVSREKKERFSLILESASTNQTSMYLCASSFLSTADEQYFGPGTRLTVT.

This clone was observed a few times. The gene calls are TRBV6-5 and TRBJ2-3; unclear D gene. Deletions cut 0 bases from V and 2 bases from J, with 12 bases between. In germline, CDR1 is MNHEY, CDR2 SVGAGI. The CDR3 contains 16 residues. CDR3 nucleotides: TGTGCCAGCAGTTACTCGGTGGGTCTATCCACAGATACGCAGTATTTT. Amino acids: CASSYSVGLSTDTQYF.